A selection of T cell receptor beta chains follows, all from one sample in a study of T-cell reconstitution after alpha-beta-depleted transplantation in children. TCRdb ran MiXCR on the PCR reads and lists one entry per CDR3 protein. Of some 640,000 distinct CDR3 sequences in the sample, roughly 15% are singletons; the top ten hold approximately 1%. This specimen was PBMCs from the stem cell graft donor, taken from the stem cell graft. All receptors derive from a human donor who donated a stem cell graft to a child with acute myeloid leukemia. Each CDR3 is given with its conserved first and last residue. A D gene is named only where the DNA matches it firmly. Clone sizes are given selectively: once, few, many, or a class where the clone is expanded.

size	V	D	J	CDR3	DNA
many	TRBV6-1	TRBD1	TRBJ2-1	CASSDRAYNEQFF	TGTGCCAGCAGCGACAGGGCCTACAATGAGCAGTTCTTC
many	TRBV29-1	NA	TRBJ2-5	CSVDSGEETQYF	TGCAGCGTAGACAGTGGCGAGGAGACCCAGTACTTC
many	TRBV7-2	TRBD2	TRBJ2-3	CASSFSGGASDTQYF	TGTGCCAGCAGCTTTAGCGGGGGGGCTTCAGATACGCAGTATTTT
NA	TRBV7-2	TRBD2	TRBJ2-3	CASSQLSGGGTQYF	TGTGCCAGCAGCCAGCTTAGCGGGGGGGGAACGCAGTATTTT
NA	TRBV4-1	TRBD1	TRBJ2-3	CASSPQRDRRTDTQYF	TGCGCCAGCAGCCCCCAACGGGACAGGAGGACAGATACGCAGTATTTT
NA	TRBV15	TRBD1	TRBJ2-5	CATSRDRGETQYF	TGTGCCACCAGCAGAGACAGGGGGGAGACCCAGTACTTC
many	TRBV10-3	NA	TRBJ2-7	CAIRGDSAAYEQYF	TGTGCCATCAGAGGAGACTCTGCCGCCTACGAGCAGTACTTC
many	TRBV20-1	TRBD1	TRBJ1-1	CSARDQDRGVTEAFF	TGCAGTGCTAGAGATCAGGACAGGGGGGTCACTGAAGCTTTCTTT
few	TRBV20-1	TRBD1	TRBJ2-6	CSAETRDSSGANVLTF	TGCAGTGCGGAAACACGGGACAGTTCTGGGGCCAACGTCCTGACTTTC
many	TRBV27	NA	TRBJ2-1	CATKEYNEQFF	TGTGCCACTAAAGAGTACAATGAGCAGTTCTTC
few	TRBV5-1	NA	TRBJ1-5	CASSREGGRGQPQHF	TGCGCCAGCAGCAGAGAAGGGGGACGCGGTCAGCCCCAGCATTTT
few	TRBV7-2	NA	TRBJ1-5	CASSQARGGNQPQHF	TGTGCCAGCAGTCAAGCACGAGGGGGCAATCAGCCCCAGCATTTT
NA	TRBV11-1	NA	TRBJ2-7	CASSPSRTQPELEQYF	TGTGCCAGCAGCCCTAGCCGGACCCAACCCGAACTCGAGCAGTACTTC
many	TRBV25-1	NA	TRBJ2-3	CASSDVPRGGQTRGTQYF	TGTGCCAGCAGTGATGTCCCTCGCGGGGGACAAACAAGGGGGACGCAGTATTTT
NA	TRBV28	TRBD2	TRBJ2-4	CASRPHGGVKNIQYF	TGTGCCAGCAGGCCCCACGGGGGGGTCAAAAACATTCAGTACTTC
NA	TRBV4-3	NA	TRBJ2-1	CASSQDGRQDSYNEQFF	TGCGCCAGCAGCCAAGACGGGAGACAGGACTCCTACAATGAGCAGTTCTTC
NA	TRBV24-1	NA	TRBJ1-5	CATSGTPNQPQHF	TGTGCCACCAGTGGGACACCAAATCAGCCCCAGCATTTT
few	TRBV4-3	TRBD1	TRBJ1-5	CASSQDYTGTGYQPQHF	TGCGCCAGCAGCCAAGATTATACCGGGACAGGGTATCAGCCCCAGCATTTT
NA	TRBV7-2	TRBD2	TRBJ2-7	CASRFPSGGTSYEQYF	TGTGCCAGCAGGTTTCCTAGCGGGGGCACCTCCTACGAGCAGTACTTC
many	TRBV6-5	NA	TRBJ1-5	CASSVARGSAQPQHF	TGTGCCAGCAGCGTAGCTCGAGGGAGTGCACAGCCCCAGCATTTT
many	TRBV27	NA	TRBJ2-7	CASSPSTGDTPSYEQYF	TGTGCCAGCAGTCCGTCTACAGGAGATACACCCTCCTACGAGCAGTACTTC
few	TRBV5-1	NA	TRBJ2-3	CASSLGDGTDTQYF	TGCGCCAGCAGCTTGGGGGACGGCACAGATACGCAGTATTTT
many	TRBV6-1	TRBD2	TRBJ2-3	CASTTGTSRGDTQYF	TGTGCCAGCACTACCGGGACTAGCAGAGGAGATACGCAGTATTTT
many	TRBV20-1	TRBD1	TRBJ1-5	CSATQGPDQPQHF	TGCAGTGCTACACAGGGGCCGGATCAGCCCCAGCATTTT
few	TRBV12-3/TRBV12-4	TRBD1	TRBJ2-2	CASKTGLQDTGELFF	TGTGCCAGCAAGACAGGGCTTCAAGACACCGGGGAGCTGTTTTTT
many	TRBV12-3/TRBV12-4	NA	TRBJ1-6	CASSLSLGNSPLHF	TGTGCCAGCAGTTTATCCCTGGGTAATTCACCCCTCCACTTT
many	TRBV12-3/TRBV12-4	TRBD1	TRBJ1-3	CASSLGRDSRNTIYF	TGTGCCAGCAGTTTAGGCCGGGACAGTCGAAACACCATATATTTT
many	TRBV6-5	NA	TRBJ1-2	CASSYQEGLNYGYTF	TGTGCCAGCAGTTACCAGGAGGGCCTAAACTATGGCTACACCTTC
many	TRBV7-9	TRBD2	TRBJ2-1	CASSPRLAGPYNEQFF	TGTGCCAGCAGCCCTAGGCTAGCGGGGCCCTACAATGAGCAGTTCTTC
many	TRBV7-2	NA	TRBJ1-2	CASSLAFPEISGYTF	TGTGCCAGCAGCTTAGCTTTCCCGGAGATCAGTGGCTACACCTTC
NA	TRBV6-5	NA	TRBJ2-3	CASSYDWFGTDTQYF	TGTGCCAGCAGTTATGACTGGTTCGGCACAGATACGCAGTATTTT
few	TRBV20-1	NA	TRBJ1-2	CSARGGARVDGYTF	TGCAGTGCTAGAGGGGGGGCCAGGGTTGATGGCTACACCTTC
once	TRBV5-1	NA	TRBJ2-4	CASSPASGYDIQYF	TGCGCCAGCAGCCCAGCGTCGGGGTACGACATTCAGTACTTC
many	TRBV20-1	NA	TRBJ2-1	CSASPLASNEQFF	TGCAGTGCTAGTCCGCTAGCTAGCAATGAGCAGTTCTTC
NA	TRBV5-1	NA	TRBJ1-3	CASSDLGVFESGIGNTIYF	TGCGCCAGCAGCGACTTGGGGGTCTTTGAGTCTGGAATTGGAAACACCATATATTTT
few	TRBV12-3/TRBV12-4	NA	TRBJ1-1	CASSLSPEGEAFF	TGTGCCAGCAGTTTATCCCCTGAGGGTGAAGCTTTCTTT
few	TRBV4-3	NA	TRBJ1-1	CASSQGGLAEAFF	TGCGCCAGCAGCCAAGGGGGGTTAGCTGAAGCTTTCTTT
NA	TRBV20-1	NA	TRBJ1-2	CSAARGGYTF	TGCAGTGCTGCCCGGGGCGGCTACACCTTC
many	TRBV7-2	NA	TRBJ1-3	CASHDGNTIYF	TGTGCCAGCCACGATGGGAACACCATATATTTT
NA	TRBV30	NA	TRBJ2-7	CAWSVDEAYEQYF	TGTGCCTGGAGTGTCGACGAAGCCTACGAGCAGTACTTC
many	TRBV29-1	NA	TRBJ2-1	CSVEGALYNEQFF	TGCAGCGTTGAAGGCGCCCTTTACAATGAGCAGTTCTTC
many	TRBV29-1	NA	TRBJ2-3	CSVVKAEPPADTQYF	TGCAGCGTTGTTAAGGCGGAACCTCCCGCAGATACGCAGTATTTT
NA	TRBV12-3/TRBV12-4	NA	TRBJ1-1	CASSLGGRTTEAFF	TGTGCCAGCAGTTTAGGCGGCAGGACTACGGAAGCTTTCTTT
NA	TRBV20-1	NA	TRBJ1-2	CSARGRIYEGYTF	TGCAGTGCTAGAGGCAGGATCTATGAGGGCTACACCTTC
NA	TRBV20-1	NA	TRBJ2-7	CSAERVGRPNYQQYF	TGCAGTGCTGAGCGGGTCGGTAGGCCAAACTACCAGCAGTACTTC
few	TRBV11-1	TRBD1	TRBJ1-2	CASSYTGQGDGYTF	TGTGCCAGCAGCTATACTGGACAGGGGGATGGCTACACCTTC
NA	TRBV5-1	NA	TRBJ1-2	CASSSGAGEEYGYTF	TGCGCCAGCAGCTCAGGGGCAGGGGAAGAATATGGCTACACCTTC
few	TRBV20-1	TRBD1	TRBJ2-5	CSALSRGTAYLGGSTQYF	TGCAGTGCCCTATCCCGAGGGACAGCGTATCTTGGCGGTTCGACCCAGTACTTC
many	TRBV6-5	NA	TRBJ2-1	CASGSSYNEQFF	TGTGCCTCAGGGAGCTCCTACAATGAGCAGTTCTTC
few	TRBV27	TRBD1	TRBJ2-1	CASSLYGTVYNEQFF	TGTGCCAGCAGTTTATACGGGACAGTGTACAATGAGCAGTTCTTC
few	TRBV7-9	NA	TRBJ1-1	CASSLTPSKGNTEAFF	TGTGCCAGCAGCTTAACGCCCTCCAAAGGAAACACTGAAGCTTTCTTT
NA	TRBV9	NA	TRBJ2-3	CASSVGPTQYF	TGTGCCAGCAGCGTAGGACCTACGCAGTATTTT
many	TRBV20-1	TRBD1	TRBJ1-1	CSARGQGDTEAFF	TGCAGTGCTAGAGGACAGGGGGACACTGAAGCTTTCTTT
NA	TRBV27	TRBD1	TRBJ2-7	CASRSTGLEQYF	TGTGCCAGCAGGTCGACAGGGCTCGAGCAGTACTTC
NA	TRBV7-2	NA	TRBJ2-1	CASSLRFAGSRDEQFF	TGTGCCAGCAGCTTACGTTTTGCGGGGTCGCGGGATGAGCAGTTCTTC
many	TRBV6-5	TRBD1	TRBJ1-2	CASSYVPTGFYGYTF	TGTGCCAGCAGTTATGTCCCGACAGGGTTCTATGGCTACACCTTC